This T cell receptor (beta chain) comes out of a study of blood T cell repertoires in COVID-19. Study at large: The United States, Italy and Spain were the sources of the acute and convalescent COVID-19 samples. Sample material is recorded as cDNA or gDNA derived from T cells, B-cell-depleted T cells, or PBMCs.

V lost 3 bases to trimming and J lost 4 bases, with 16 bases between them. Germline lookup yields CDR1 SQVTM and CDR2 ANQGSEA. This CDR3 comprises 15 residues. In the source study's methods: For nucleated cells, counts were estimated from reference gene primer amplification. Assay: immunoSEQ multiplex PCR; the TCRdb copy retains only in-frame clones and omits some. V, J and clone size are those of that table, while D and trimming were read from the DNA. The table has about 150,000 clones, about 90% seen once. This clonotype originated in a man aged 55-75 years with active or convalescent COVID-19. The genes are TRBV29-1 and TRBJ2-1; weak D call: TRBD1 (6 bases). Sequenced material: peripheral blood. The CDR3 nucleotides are TGCAGCGTTGATCAGGGGTCCAGTAGTTACAATGAGCAGTTCTTC. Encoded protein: CSVDQGSSSYNEQFF.